The clone carrying this T cell receptor beta chain appeared many times. Its antigen is still unknown. This entry belongs to a study of T-cell reconstitution after alpha-beta-depleted transplantation in children. General study points: Expanded graft clones, several hundred of them, were reportedly the source of alpha-beta T cells about two months after transplant. From newly produced T cells came most of the T-cell counts and diversity one year after transplant. Where some patients showed high TCRbeta diversity at day 60, it came from recipient T cells and thymic progenitors that had survived.

Germline V gene data show CDR1 as SGHTA and CDR2 as FQGNSA. CDR3 length: 14 residues. Trimming left V 0 bases short and J 4 bases short, with 10 bases between. Preparation of the TCRbeta library was carried out with unique molecular identifiers. TCRdb re-called the PCR reads through MiXCR, storing one row per CDR3 protein. The table shows 480,000 or so distinct CDR3 sequences, with over 9.5% occurring only once. The TCR was taken from a child aged 2 to 10 with inherited bone marrow failure, due to receive a stem cell transplant. Specimen: PBMCs, collected before TCRalphabeta/CD19-depleted stem cell transplant. The chain carries TRBV7-2 and TRBJ2-7; D is perhaps TRBD1 (7 bases). The CDR3 bases are TGTGCCAGCAGCTTAGCCAGGGGGGAATACGAGCAGTACTTC. Translation: CASSLARGEYEQYF.